Here is one T cell receptor (beta chain) with its context. This sample was taken from a study of blood T cell repertoires in COVID-19. Participant-reported clinical history was the basis for cohort assignment. Sequenced by immunoSEQ multiplex PCR; TCRdb stores in-frame clones only, minus some. The profile shows under 400,000 clones, around 87% of them singletons. The V and J ends lost 4 bases and 4 bases respectively, with 14 bases between them. The germline V gene encodes CDR1 SGHRS and CDR2 YFSETQ. The CDR3 covers 15 residues. J is TRBJ1-4 and V is TRBV5-1; no firm D call. The sequencing input was PBMCs or T cells enriched from blood (not recorded which). The sequence came from a man between 40 and 49 years old in a cohort exposed to, infected with or recovered from COVID-19 (not recorded which). The CDR3 DNA sequence: TGCGCCAGCAGCCCGAGGGAAAGGATTAATGAAAAACTGTTTTTT. Translating it yields CASSPRERINEKLFF.